Below are 31 T cell receptor beta chains sequenced from a single sample in a study of lymphopenia after photon versus proton radiotherapy. Using immunoSEQ multiplex PCR, the repertoire was profiled, and TCRdb retains in-frame clones only, with some absent. The sample records tens of thousands of clones, around 83% being singletons. This sample comprised peripheral blood, obtained from a patient treated with proton-based radiotherapy. The receptors were sampled from a man aged 55 to 69 with pancreatic cancer.

J is TRBJ2-7 and V is TRBV6-6; 8 bases fit TRBD2. Germline loops: CDR1 MNHNY, CDR2 SVGAGI (reference sequence). The V and J ends lost 6 bases and 6 bases, in that order; junction bases with no gene match: 16. The CDR3 has 16 amino acids. DNA of the CDR3: TGTGCCAGCAGCTTCTCACCGGGGGGGGGAGTCTCCGAGCAGTACTTC. It yields the protein CASSFSPGGGVSEQYF.

The chain employs TRBV6-6 and TRBJ2-7, with 7 bases matching TRBD1. V shed 5 bases, J shed 7 bases, and the junction held 14 bases outside the gene matches. The CDR3 consists of 15 residues. Looked up from germline, CDR1 is MNHNY and CDR2 is SVGAGI (reference sequence). The CDR3 bases are TGTGCCAGCAGTCCCGGGACAGCTGTACTACGGGAGCAGTACTTC. This gives the protein CASSPGTAVLREQYF.

The chain uses TRBV11-3 and TRBJ1-2; D unresolved. This CDR3 has 13 residues. With 5 bases removed from V and 7 bases from J, the gap between germline ends came to 14 bases. The germline CDR1 and CDR2 sequences are SGHNT and YENEEA. CDR3 sequence: CASSAMTWGGYTF. DNA of the CDR3: TGTGCCAGCAGCGCCATGACATGGGGTGGCTACACCTTC.

The rearrangement joins TRBV2 to TRBJ2-1, with TRBD1 identical over 9 bases. The CDR3 spans 15 residues. Germline V gene sequence: CDR1 SNHLY, CDR2 FYNNEI. V lost 7 bases, J lost 5 bases, and 9 bases stayed unmatched. CDR3 in amino acids: CASTWTGAGNNEQFF. The CDR3 nucleotides read TGTGCCAGCACATGGACAGGGGCGGGAAACAATGAGCAGTTCTTC.

The genes are TRBV9 and TRBJ1-5; D might be TRBD1 (5 bases). Trimming stripped 3 bases from V and 6 bases from J, with 13 bases between. CDR1 and CDR2 from the germline V gene are SGDLS and YYNGEE. This CDR3 comprises 14 residues. The CDR3 nucleotides are TGTGCCAGCAGCGCGGCCCTGGGGGGTCAGCCCCAGCATTTT. This codes for CASSAALGGQPQHF.

The chain employs TRBV18 and TRBJ2-1; TRBD1 or TRBD2 may be the D gene (5 bases each). Germline-derived CDR1 and CDR2 are KGHSH and LQKENI. V shed 8 bases and J shed 0 bases, with 26 bases lying between them. This CDR3 is built from 19 residues. CDR3 coding DNA: TGTGCCAGCCGAGGGCGGAAATCGGGGCCTCGGTTCTCCTACAATGAGCAGTTCTTC. Encoded protein: CASRGRKSGPRFSYNEQFF.

This clone was seen more than once but under ten times. V gene TRBV28 combines with J gene TRBJ2-1, with no clear D. The V end was cut by 5 bases, the J end by 8 bases, with 25 bases between. The CDR3 spans 17 residues. CDR1 MDHEN and CDR2 SYDVKM come from the germline V gene. The CDR3 here is CASSPKGIFNRIDEQFF. The CDR3 region has the DNA TGTGCCAGCAGTCCCAAAGGGATCTTCAACCGGATCGATGAGCAGTTCTTC. Based on the CDR3 plus reference TRBV28 and TRBJ2-1, the full variable domain is DVKVTQSSRYLVKRTGEKVFLECVQDMDHENMFWYRQDPGLGLRLIYFSYDVKMKEKGDIPEGYSVSREKKERFSLILESASTNQTSMYLCASSPKGIFNRIDEQFFGPGTRLTVL.

The DNA for the CDR3 is TGTGCCAGCAGCCGTGGGGCCAACACTAACTACGAGCAGTACTTC. Its translation is CASSRGANTNYEQYF. The V gene is TRBV7-9, the J gene TRBJ2-7, with a weak D call TRBD1 (5 bases). CDR1 is SEHNR and CDR2 is FQNEAQ in the germline V gene (reference sequence). V was shortened by 5 bases and J by 3 bases, with 17 bases between the two germline ends. The CDR3 runs 15 residues.

V is TRBV7-2 and J is TRBJ2-1, with a tentative D call TRBD1 (5 bases). Germline V gene data show CDR1 as SGHTA and CDR2 as FQGNSA. V dropped 4 bases and J dropped 0 bases, with 13 bases sitting between them. The CDR3 length is 16 residues. The DNA of the CDR3 is TGTGCCAGCAGCTATAGCAGGGCTAGCTCCTACAATGAGCAGTTCTTC. This encodes CASSYSRASSYNEQFF.

CDR3 loop: CASSVGAGGRDPGELFF. CDR3 DNA sequence: TGTGCCAGCAGCGTAGGGGCTGGCGGGAGGGATCCCGGGGAGCTGTTTTTT. V and J are TRBV9 and TRBJ2-2; the match to TRBD2 covers 9 bases. Germline V gene lookup returns CDR1 SGDLS and CDR2 YYNGEE. With 0 bases clipped from V and 6 bases from J, the junction kept 9 bases outside the gene matches. This CDR3 is built from 17 residues. The whole variable domain, remainder taken from reference TRBV9 and TRBJ2-2, is DSGVTQTPKHLITATGQRVTLRCSPRSGDLSVYWYQQSLDQGLQFLIQYYNGEERAKGNILERFSAQQFPDLHSELNLSSLELGDSALYFCASSVGAGGRDPGELFFGEGSRLTVL.

The chain employs TRBV6-1 and TRBJ2-1, with 9 positions matching TRBD1. V dropped 4 bases and J dropped 10; count of bases not matched to a gene: 8. Looked up from germline, CDR1 is MNHNS and CDR2 is SASEGT. This CDR3 is 14 amino acids long. The CDR3 nucleotides are TGTGCCAGCAGTGCCGGGACAGGGTTAGTAGAGCAGTTCTTC. Translating gives CASSAGTGLVEQFF.

This clone has more than one count but fewer than ten. The rearrangement uses TRBV4-3 and TRBJ2-3; unclear D gene. The CDR3 has 16 amino acids. The V gene lost 0 bases and the J gene lost 0 bases, with 10 bases spanning the gap. Germline loops: CDR1 LGHNA, CDR2 YSLEER. The CDR3 sequence is CASSQDYFASTDTQYF. The CDR3 nucleotides are TGCGCCAGCAGCCAAGACTACTTCGCTAGCACAGATACGCAGTATTTT.

The chain couples TRBV5-8 to TRBJ2-7; D is unresolved. Looked up from germline, CDR1 is SGHTS and CDR2 is YDEGEE. Trimming shortened V by 0 bases and J by 6 bases, and 13 bases separated the two germline ends. The CDR3 runs to 14 residues. In nucleotides, the CDR3 is TGTGCCAGCAGCTTGGCCGGCGGTAGTACCGAGCAGTACTTC. This translates into CASSLAGGSTEQYF. The entire variable domain, with the rest obtained from reference TRBV5-8 and TRBJ2-7, is as follows: EAGVTQSPTHLIKTRGQQATLRCSPISGHTSVYWYQQALGLGLQFLLWYDEGEERNRGNFPPRFSGRQFPNYSSELNVNALELEDSALYLCASSLAGGSTEQYFGPGTRLTVT.

The chain uses TRBV27 and TRBJ1-1, with D perhaps matching TRBD1 (5 bases). Trimming cost V 6 bases and J 7 bases, with 15 bases left between them. CDR1 MNHEY and CDR2 SMNVEV come from the germline V gene (reference sequence). This CDR3 has 13 amino acids. DNA for the CDR3: TGTGCCAGCAGCACCTATCAGGGACGTGAAGCTTTCTTT. It translates to CASSTYQGREAFF.

The V gene is TRBV6-1, the J gene TRBJ2-1, with 9 bases aligning to TRBD2. In germline, CDR1 is MNHNS, CDR2 SASEGT. The CDR3 spans 16 residues. The J segment lost 3 bases and the V segment lost 4 bases, leaving 7 bases of the junction unmatched. CDR3 amino acids: CASSAGLAVNYNEQFF. CDR3 in DNA: TGTGCCAGCAGTGCGGGACTAGCAGTAAACTACAATGAGCAGTTCTTC.

CDR3 in amino acids: CASAGQGAAIDGYTF. In DNA form, the CDR3 reads TGTGCCAGTGCGGGACAGGGGGCGGCCATCGATGGCTACACCTTC. J is TRBJ1-2 and V is TRBV19; 12 bases are a match to TRBD1. This CDR3 is 15 amino acids long. Germline CDR1 reads LNHDA; CDR2 reads SQIVND (reference sequence). After removal of 8 bases from V and 6 bases from J, the junction contained 10 bases not matched to a gene.

The chain joins TRBV25-1 to TRBJ2-1, with D perhaps matching TRBD1 (6 bases). Germline V gene data show CDR1 as MGHDK and CDR2 as SYGVNS. This CDR3 is 13 amino acids long. V was clipped by 6 bases and J by 5 bases, with 11 bases between them. In DNA, the CDR3 is TGTGCCAGCAGACAGGGCCGTAACAATGAGCAGTTCTTC. Translating it yields CASRQGRNNEQFF.

This chain joins TRBV6-1 and TRBJ1-2; 12 bases map to TRBD1. Germline V gives CDR1 MNHNS, CDR2 SASEGT. The CDR3 loop spans 13 amino acids. Losses at the gene ends were 6 bases for V and 7 bases for J; bases not matched to a gene: 3. The chain's CDR3 is CASRLGQGAGYTF. CDR3 in DNA: TGTGCCAGCAGATTGGGACAGGGGGCTGGCTACACCTTC.

The J gene is TRBJ2-1, the V gene TRBV29-1; D may be TRBD2 (6 bases). Looked up from germline, CDR1 is SQVTM and CDR2 is ANQGSEA. This CDR3 region has 13 residues. V was clipped by 4 bases and J by 1 base, with 8 bases between them. As DNA, the CDR3 is TGCAGCGTTGTAGGGAGGTCCTACAATGAGCAGTTCTTC. Protein sequence: CSVVGRSYNEQFF.

The chain employs TRBV6-6 and TRBJ2-5, with 9 bases fitting TRBD2. Per germline, CDR1 MNHNY and CDR2 SVGAGI (reference sequence). Germline trimming cut 3 bases from V and 1 base from J; bases unmatched to any gene: 3. The CDR3 totals 15 residues. Here the CDR3 reads CASSYLAGLQETQYF. The CDR3 DNA is TGTGCCAGCAGTTATCTAGCGGGACTCCAAGAGACCCAGTACTTC.

V is TRBV28 and J is TRBJ2-5, with 7 bases that match TRBD1. Germline CDR1 MDHEN, CDR2 SYDVKM. Trimming at V came to 3 bases and at J to 5 bases, leaving 9 bases not matched to a gene. The CDR3 totals 15 residues. In DNA form, the CDR3 reads TGTGCCAGCAGTTTTGGGAACGCCAGGGGGGAGACCCAGTACTTC. This translates into CASSFGNARGETQYF. Full variable domain (missing parts from reference TRBV28 and TRBJ2-5): DVKVTQSSRYLVKRTGEKVFLECVQDMDHENMFWYRQDPGLGLRLIYFSYDVKMKEKGDIPEGYSVSREKKERFSLILESASTNQTSMYLCASSFGNARGETQYFGPGTRLLVL.

The CDR3 here is CASSLAQVEKGYTF. Here the CDR3 DNA reads TGCGCCAGCAGCTTGGCCCAGGTGGAGAAGGGCTACACCTTC. V is TRBV5-1 and J is TRBJ1-2; D remains unclear. The CDR3 spans 14 residues. The V end was cut by 0 bases, the J end by 8 bases, with 14 bases between. Germline CDR1 and CDR2: SGHRS and YFSETQ.

The chain carries TRBV30 and TRBJ1-6, with D hard to call. V shed 5 bases and J shed 9 bases, with 20 bases lying between them. The CDR3 covers 15 residues. Germline CDR1 reads GTSNPN; CDR2 reads SVGIG (reference sequence). The CDR3 reads CAWAPYSGLGSPLHF. The CDR3 DNA follows: TGTGCCTGGGCGCCGTACTCCGGGTTAGGTTCACCCCTCCACTTT.

CDR3 loop: CASSPREGARNEQFF. The CDR3 DNA reads TGTGCCAGCAGCCCACGCGAGGGGGCGCGCAATGAGCAGTTCTTC. V usage is TRBV11-3 and J usage is TRBJ2-1; 7 bases line up with TRBD1. The CDR3 loop spans 15 amino acids. The germline CDR1 and CDR2 sequences are SGHNT and YENEEA. Losses at the gene ends were 5 bases for V and 6 bases for J; bases not matched to a gene: 10.

V is TRBV10-2 and J is TRBJ2-7; 9 nucleotides line up with TRBD2. Trimming at V came to 5 bases and at J to 3 bases, leaving 5 bases not matched to a gene. Germline lookup yields CDR1 WSHSY and CDR2 SAAADI. The CDR3 has 14 amino acids. The CDR3 DNA is TGCGCCAGCAGTAATCCTAGCGGGGACTACGAGCAGTACTTC. This encodes CASSNPSGDYEQYF.

The V call is TRBV5-1, the J call TRBJ2-7; 10 nucleotides line up with TRBD1. The CDR3 spans 16 residues. Germline lookup yields CDR1 SGHRS and CDR2 YFSETQ. Trimming at V came to 3 bases and at J to 2 bases, leaving 8 bases not matched to a gene. As DNA, the CDR3 is TGCGCCAGCAGCTCTAATTCCGGGACAGGGGCCTACGAGCAGTACTTC. Translated, it gives CASSSNSGTGAYEQYF.

Sample share makes this clone medium-sized. The chain links TRBV6-5 to TRBJ2-7; TRBD2 agrees at 8 bases. With 4 bases clipped from V and 4 bases from J, the junction kept 12 bases outside the gene matches. The CDR3 is 16 residues long. The germline V gene has CDR1 MNHEY and CDR2 SVGAGI. CDR3 nucleotide sequence: TGTGCCAGCAGTTCCAGGGCGACAGCGGGAGCTTACGAGCAGTACTTC. Translating it yields CASSSRATAGAYEQYF.

This CDR3 reads CASSLGPGTQYF. The CDR3 region has the DNA TGTGCCAGCAGCTTAGGGCCGGGTACGCAGTATTTT. The V call is TRBV11-3, the J call TRBJ2-3; D is uncertain. Trimming took 1 base from V and 8 from J, leaving 7 bases between them. The CDR3 has 12 residues. CDR1 and CDR2 (germline): SGHNT, YENEEA.

A remark on this clone: An end of the junction differs from the germline gene, which may be a read error. Other DNA sequences within the sample encode an identical CDR3. V gene TRBV28 combines with J gene TRBJ2-7; TRBD2 matches at 8 bases. CDR1 is MDHEN, CDR2 SYDVKM, per germline. The CDR3 length is 14 residues. The CDR3 nucleotides read TGTGCCAGCAGGAAGCGGGAGCTTCACTACGAACAGTACTTC. Translation: CASRKRELHYEQYF.

The rearrangement uses TRBV7-2 and TRBJ1-2, with D perhaps TRBD1 (6 bases). This CDR3 is 13 amino acids long. Trimming took 3 bases from V and 6 from J, leaving 11 bases between them. The germline V gene encodes CDR1 SGHTA and CDR2 FQGNSA. CDR3 DNA sequence: TGTGCCAGCAGCTTGACACAGGGTGATGGCTACACCTTC. Its protein product is CASSLTQGDGYTF.

The V and J genes are TRBV19 and TRBJ1-1, with D unresolved. The CDR3 spans 13 residues. Germline lookup yields CDR1 LNHDA and CDR2 SQIVND (reference sequence). With 3 bases removed from V and 1 base from J, the gap between germline ends came to 6 bases. This CDR3 is CASSIDWNTEAFF. In DNA, the CDR3 is TGTGCCAGTAGTATTGATTGGAACACTGAAGCTTTCTTT. Complete variable domain (other parts from reference TRBV19 and TRBJ1-1): DGGITQSPKYLFRKEGQNVTLSCEQNLNHDAMYWYRQDPGQGLRLIYYSQIVNDFQKGDIAEGYSVSREKKESFPLTVTSAQKNPTAFYLCASSIDWNTEAFFGQGTRLTVV.